These 24 T cell receptor beta chains share one sample of origin, sequenced in a study of blood T cell repertoires in COVID-19. The data were produced by immunoSEQ multiplex PCR, yet TCRdb's version contains in-frame clones alone and is incomplete. Here the sample spans over 250,000 clones, approximately 89% being singletons. Sequenced: PBMCs or T cells enriched from blood (not recorded which). Receptor source: a woman aged 55-69 years who had recovered from COVID-19.

This clone was counted between two and nine times. The V and J genes are TRBV19 and TRBJ1-1, with TRBD1 matching over 10 bases. V shed 4 bases and J 4 bases; nucleotides not matched to a gene: 6. CDR3 length equals 15 residues. Germline lookup yields CDR1 LNHDA and CDR2 SQIVND (reference sequence). The DNA for the CDR3 is TGTGCCAGTAGTACTCGACAGGGGGCCCTCACTGAAGCTTTCTTT. As protein: CASSTRQGALTEAFF. Filled out from reference TRBV19 and TRBJ1-1, the complete variable domain reads DGGITQSPKYLFRKEGQNVTLSCEQNLNHDAMYWYRQDPGQGLRLIYYSQIVNDFQKGDIAEGYSVSREKKESFPLTVTSAQKNPTAFYLCASSTRQGALTEAFFGQGTRLTVV.

The rearrangement joins TRBV11-2 to TRBJ1-1, with a weak D call TRBD1 (5 bases). Per the germline V gene, CDR1 is SGHAT and CDR2 is FQNNGV. V was clipped by 4 bases and J by 0 bases, with 12 bases between them. This CDR3 spans 15 amino acids. CDR3 nucleotide sequence: TGTGCCAGCAGCTGGGTTAAGGGGCTGAACACTGAAGCTTTCTTT. This translates into CASSWVKGLNTEAFF.

This chain links TRBV5-4 with TRBJ2-5, with 8 bases matching TRBD1. This CDR3 is 14 amino acids long. The V gene end was trimmed by 4 bases and the J gene end by 5 bases; junction bases not matched to a gene: 7. In germline, CDR1 is SGHNT, CDR2 YYREEE (reference sequence). The CDR3 DNA reads as TGTGCCAGCAGCCCCCGACAGGGGTCGGAGACCCAGTACTTC. Amino acids: CASSPRQGSETQYF. Full variable domain (missing parts from reference TRBV5-4 and TRBJ2-5): ETGVTQSPTHLIKTRGQQVTLRCSSQSGHNTVSWYQQALGQGPQFIFQYYREEENGRGNFPPRFSGLQFPNYSSELNVNALELDDSALYLCASSPRQGSETQYFGPGTRLLVL.

The J gene is TRBJ2-7, the V gene TRBV5-1, with TRBD2 matching 8 bases. The germline gives CDR1 SGHRS, CDR2 YFSETQ. Trimming cost V 5 bases and J 2 bases; bases outside gene matches: 6. The CDR3 length is 14 residues. CDR3 DNA: TGCGCCAGCAGTTCTAGCGGGTCCACCTACGAGCAGTACTTC. Translated: CASSSSGSTYEQYF. The entire variable domain, with the rest obtained from reference TRBV5-1 and TRBJ2-7, is as follows: KAGVTQTPRYLIKTRGQQVTLSCSPISGHRSVSWYQQTPGQGLQFLFEYFSETQRNKGNFPGRFSGRQFSNSRSEMNVSTLELGDSALYLCASSSSGSTYEQYFGPGTRLTVT.

J is TRBJ2-2 and V is TRBV11-2; no clear D. CDR1 SGHAT and CDR2 FQNNGV come from the germline V gene. V was pared by 1 base and J by 6 bases, with 6 bases between. This CDR3 comprises 13 residues. CDR3 bases: TGTGCCAGCAGCTTAGTCTCCCCCGGGGAGCTGTTTTTT. Its protein is CASSLVSPGELFF.

The rearrangement links TRBV9 to TRBJ1-3, with TRBD1 matching over 8 bases. Germline V gene lookup returns CDR1 SGDLS and CDR2 YYNGEE. CDR3 size: 16 residues. V lost 4 bases, J lost 3 bases, and 9 bases stayed unmatched. CDR3 in DNA: TGTGCCAGCAGCCCCTACGGACAGGGAGGTGGAAACACCATATATTTT. This codes for CASSPYGQGGGNTIYF.

This chain connects TRBV4-2 to TRBJ2-1; possible D gene TRBD2, 6 bases. Germline CDR1 LGHNA, CDR2 YNFKEQ. The V end was cut by 3 bases, the J end by 1 base, with 16 bases between. This CDR3 is built from 17 residues. The CDR3 region is CASSQAMRLGSYNEQFF. The CDR3 DNA is TGTGCCAGCAGCCAGGCCATGAGACTAGGGTCCTACAATGAGCAGTTCTTC.

The chain is built from TRBV18 and TRBJ1-4, with D possibly matching TRBD1 (5 bases). Germline V lookup: CDR1 KGHSH, CDR2 LQKENI. V was cut by 6 bases and J by 4 bases, with 15 bases left in between. The CDR3 consists of 15 residues. The DNA of the CDR3 is TGTGCCAGCTCGAACCGTGGGGCGCGTAATGAAAAACTGTTTTTT. This sequence encodes CASSNRGARNEKLFF.

CDR3 in amino acids: CASSEARGLEDTQYF. CDR3 nucleotide sequence: TGTGCCAGCAGTGAGGCAAGGGGGCTGGAAGATACGCAGTATTTT. The chain uses TRBV6-1 and TRBJ2-3, with 7 positions matching TRBD1. V trimming: 3 bases; J trimming: 5 bases; junction bases outside the gene matches: 8. The CDR3 has 15 amino acids. The germline V gene encodes CDR1 MNHNS and CDR2 SASEGT.

The gene calls are TRBV12-3 or TRBV12-4 and TRBJ2-2, with TRBD1 matching over 7 bases. Unmatched junction bases numbered 4, after V lost 6 bases and J lost 6 bases. The CDR3 spans 13 residues. CDR3 DNA sequence: TGTGCCAGCAGACGAGGGGGCCCCGGGGAGCTGTTTTTT. This gives the protein CASRRGGPGELFF.

This chain links TRBV27 with TRBJ1-4; D gene ambiguous. CDR1 is MNHEY, CDR2 SMNVEV, per germline (reference sequence). Trimming pared 3 bases from V and 12 bases from J, leaving 20 bases between. This CDR3 contains 15 residues. This CDR3 reads CASSFVTPGSLELFF. In DNA form, the CDR3 reads TGTGCCAGCAGTTTTGTGACCCCAGGCTCTCTGGAACTGTTTTTT.

The rearrangement uses TRBV20-1 and TRBJ1-1, with a weak D call TRBD1 (5 bases). This CDR3 has 11 amino acids. CDR1 DFQATT and CDR2 SNEGSKA come from the germline V gene (reference sequence). Trimming removed 6 bases from V and 1 base from J, with 6 bases in between. The chain's CDR3 is CSAQGNTEAFF. CDR3 in DNA: TGCAGTGCCCAGGGGAACACTGAAGCTTTCTTT.

The V call is TRBV7-2, the J call TRBJ2-1, with 10 nucleotides matching TRBD2. CDR1 is SGHTA and CDR2 is FQGNSA in the germline V gene. The CDR3 runs to 17 residues. V lost 5 bases, J lost 15 bases, and 22 bases stayed unmatched. For the CDR3, the DNA is TGTGCCAGCAGCCTCATGACTAGCGGGTATAAACGTAAGCCCGGGTTCTTC. Encoded protein: CASSLMTSGYKRKPGFF. Based on the CDR3 plus reference TRBV7-2 and TRBJ2-1, the full variable domain is GAGVSQSPSNKVTEKGKDVELRCDPISGHTALYWYRQSLGQGLEFLIYFQGNSAPDKSGLPSDRFSAERTGGSVSTLTIQRTQQEDSAVYLCASSLMTSGYKRKPGFFGPGTRLTVL.

V usage is TRBV6-4 and J usage is TRBJ1-4, with 9 positions matching TRBD1. CDR3 size: 16 residues. The V segment lost 4 bases and the J segment 7 bases; nucleotides outside the gene matches: 10. Germline CDR1 reads MRHNA; CDR2 reads SNTAGT. This CDR3 is CASSAKRQGVSEKLFF. CDR3 DNA: TGTGCCAGCAGTGCGAAGAGACAGGGGGTTAGTGAAAAACTGTTTTTT.

The chain couples TRBV6-5 to TRBJ1-3, with D possibly matching TRBD1 (5 bases). The germline V gene encodes CDR1 MNHEY and CDR2 SVGAGI. The CDR3 runs 13 residues. The V and J ends lost 6 bases and 2 bases respectively, with 8 bases between them. The chain's CDR3 is CASRSGPGNTIYF. In DNA, the CDR3 is TGTGCCAGCAGGTCAGGGCCTGGAAACACCATATATTTT.

V gene TRBV12-5 combines with J gene TRBJ1-5; TRBD1 is a possible D gene (5 bases). The CDR3 loop spans 15 amino acids. Trimming left V 1 base short and J 6 bases short, with 13 bases between. Per germline, CDR1 LGHNT and CDR2 FRNRAP. The CDR3 spells CASGLARVEAQPQHF. CDR3 sequence (DNA): TGTGCTAGTGGTTTGGCCAGGGTTGAGGCTCAGCCCCAGCATTTT. The full variable domain, rest sourced from reference TRBV12-5 and TRBJ1-5, is DARVTQTPRHKVTEMGQEVTMRCQPILGHNTVFWYRQTMMQGLELLAYFRNRAPLDDSGMPKDRFSAEMPDATLATLKIQPSEPRDSAVYFCASGLARVEAQPQHFGDGTRLSIL.

The genes are TRBV18 and TRBJ1-1; the D is unclear. V dropped 3 bases and J dropped 3 bases, with 23 bases sitting between them. Germline V gene data show CDR1 as KGHSH and CDR2 as LQKENI. CDR3 size: 18 residues. CDR3 nucleotide sequence: TGTGCCAGCTCACCGGAGGCGGGGATGTACCCTCTTTACACTGAAGCTTTCTTT. It specifies CASSPEAGMYPLYTEAFF. The variable domain in full, with the rest retrieved from reference TRBV18 and TRBJ1-1, is NAGVMQNPRHLVRRRGQEARLRCSPMKGHSHVYWYRQLPEEGLKFMVYLQKENIIDESGMPKERFSAEFPKEGPSILRIQQVVRGDSAAYFCASSPEAGMYPLYTEAFFGQGTRLTVV.

The genes are TRBV30 and TRBJ1-1; possibly TRBD1 for D (5 bases). Germline V lookup: CDR1 GTSNPN, CDR2 SVGIG (reference sequence). This CDR3 comprises 14 residues. V lost 2 bases, J lost 4 bases, and 14 bases lay in between. CDR3 sequence: CAWSLLQGRTEAFF. The DNA of the CDR3 is TGTGCCTGGAGTCTTCTCCAGGGCCGCACTGAAGCTTTCTTT.

This clone has only one observation. CDR3 residues: CASRTQGYQETQYF. CDR3 nucleotide sequence: TGTGCCAGCAGGACACAGGGCTACCAAGAGACCCAGTACTTC. This chain connects TRBV6-5 to TRBJ2-5, with D tentatively TRBD1 (6 bases). Germline CDR1 and CDR2: MNHEY and SVGAGI. The CDR3 loop spans 14 amino acids. V gave up 6 bases and J gave up 0 bases, with 11 bases separating them.

The chain combines TRBV9 with TRBJ1-4; no clear D gene. The CDR3 covers 13 residues. The V end lost 2 bases, the J end lost 8 bases, and 10 bases lay between the germline ends. The V gene's germline CDR1 is SGDLS and CDR2 YYNGEE. The CDR3 region is CASSVNPVEKLFF. CDR3 DNA sequence: TGTGCCAGCAGCGTCAATCCGGTGGAAAAACTGTTTTTT.

This chain joins TRBV4-1 and TRBJ2-5; TRBD2 matches 11 bases. V lost 0 bases, J lost 6 bases, and 12 bases stayed unmatched. Germline CDR1 MGHRA, CDR2 YSYEKL. This CDR3 has 18 amino acids. The CDR3 sequence: CASSQEKGTSGSQKTQYF. DNA of the CDR3: TGCGCCAGCAGCCAAGAAAAGGGGACTAGCGGTTCTCAGAAGACCCAGTACTTC.

The chain links TRBV3-1 (or the pseudogene TRBV3-2) to TRBJ2-5, with D perhaps TRBD2 (6 bases). From germline, CDR1 is LGHDT and CDR2 YNNKEL (reference sequence). The CDR3 has 14 amino acids. The germline V and J ends were trimmed by 4 bases and 7 bases, with 16 bases remaining between them. CDR3: CASSLEAAEGTQYF. The CDR3 nucleotides are TGTGCCAGCAGCCTTGAGGCCGCGGAGGGGACCCAGTACTTC.

The chain uses TRBV1 and TRBJ1-4; the table gives TRBD1 as D, unverified against the DNA. TRBV1 is designated a pseudogene. The CDR3 has 14 amino acids. CDR3 nucleotide sequence: TGCACCAGCAACAGGAGAGCAACTAATGAAAAACTGTTTTTT. Amino acid sequence: CTSNRRATNEKLFF.

The chain uses TRBV5-1 and TRBJ1-4, with D possibly being TRBD1 (5 bases). The V gene's germline CDR1 is SGHRS and CDR2 YFSETQ. This CDR3 is built from 15 residues. The V gene lost 2 bases and the J gene lost 7 bases, with 15 bases spanning the gap. The CDR3 protein is CASSFGGVQGEKLFF. The DNA for the CDR3 is TGCGCCAGCAGCTTCGGCGGGGTGCAGGGTGAAAAACTGTTTTTT.